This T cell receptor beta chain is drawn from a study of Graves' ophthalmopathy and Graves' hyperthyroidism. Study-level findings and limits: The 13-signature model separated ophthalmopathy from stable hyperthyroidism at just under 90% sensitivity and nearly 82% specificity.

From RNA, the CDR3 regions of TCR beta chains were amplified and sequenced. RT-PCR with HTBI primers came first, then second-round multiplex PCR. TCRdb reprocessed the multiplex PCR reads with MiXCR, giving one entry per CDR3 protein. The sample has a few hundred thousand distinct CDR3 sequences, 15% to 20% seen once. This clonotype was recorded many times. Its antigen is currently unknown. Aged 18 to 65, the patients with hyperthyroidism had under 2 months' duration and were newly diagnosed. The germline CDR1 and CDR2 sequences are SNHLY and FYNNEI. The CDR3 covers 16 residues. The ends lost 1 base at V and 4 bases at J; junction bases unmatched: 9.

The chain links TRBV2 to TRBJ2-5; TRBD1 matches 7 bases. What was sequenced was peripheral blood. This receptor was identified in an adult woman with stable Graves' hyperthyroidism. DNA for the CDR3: TGTGCCAGCAGTGAAGTAGGGTCAGGGGGTGGAGAGACCCAGTACTTC. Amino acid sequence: CASSEVGSGGGETQYF.